A single sample gave rise to the 26 T cell receptor beta chains below, sequenced in a study of cytomegalovirus exposure and HLA in healthy donors. Use of 60 Vbeta and 13 Jbeta primers characterized the PCR. The repertoire was sequenced with immunoSEQ multiplex PCR; TCRdb's copy has only in-frame clones and lacks some. The table lists some 200,000 clones, 70% to 80% of them singletons. Input material: PBMCs. These receptors were obtained from a male donor in good health and CMV-seropositive.

The rearrangement joins TRBV5-5 to TRBJ1-3; 7 bases are a match to TRBD1. Germline lookup yields CDR1 SGHKS and CDR2 YYEKEE (reference sequence). V trimming: 4 bases; J trimming: 0 bases; junction bases outside the gene matches: 7. This CDR3 is 16 amino acids long. CDR3 in amino acids: CASSPQGVVSGNTIYF. The CDR3 region has the DNA TGTGCCAGCAGCCCGCAGGGGGTCGTCTCTGGAAACACCATATATTTT.

The chain couples TRBV19 to TRBJ1-5; a weak D match, TRBD1 (5 bases). Trimming shortened V by 3 bases and J by 7 bases, and 16 bases separated the two germline ends. CDR1 is LNHDA, CDR2 SQIVND, per germline (reference sequence). There are 15 residues in the CDR3. As DNA, the CDR3 is TGTGCCAGTAGTATTTCCAGGGTAGGAAACCAGCCCCAGCATTTT. Translated: CASSISRVGNQPQHF.

The chain links TRBV30 to TRBJ2-1; the match to TRBD2 covers 11 bases. The CDR3 is made up of 15 amino acids. Germline assignment: CDR1 GTSNPN and CDR2 SVGIG (reference sequence). Trimming took 3 bases from V and 5 from J; bases not matched to a gene: 6. The CDR3: CAWRETSGANNEQFF. The DNA of the CDR3 is TGTGCCTGGAGAGAGACTAGCGGGGCAAACAATGAGCAGTTCTTC. Based on the CDR3 plus reference TRBV30 and TRBJ2-1, the full variable domain is SQTIHQWPATLVQPVGSPLSLECTVEGTSNPNLYWYRQAAGRGLQLLFYSVGIGQISSEVPQNLSASRPQDRQFILSSKKLLLSDSGFYLCAWRETSGANNEQFFGPGTRLTVL.

The rearrangement uses TRBV7-2 and TRBJ2-5, with a weak D call TRBD1 (5 bases). The CDR3 length is 14 residues. The V gene's germline CDR1 is SGHTA and CDR2 FQGNSA. Trimming shortened V by 5 bases and J by 5 bases, and 15 bases separated the two germline ends. The CDR3 loop is CASSVDTGRETQYF. For the CDR3, the DNA is TGTGCCAGCAGCGTGGACACCGGACGGGAGACCCAGTACTTC.

This clone occurred a few times. The chain is built from TRBV9 and TRBJ2-5, with D possibly being TRBD2 (6 bases). CDR1 is SGDLS and CDR2 is YYNGEE in the germline V gene. V dropped 4 bases and J dropped 5 bases, with 15 bases sitting between them. The CDR3 contains 14 residues. The CDR3 sequence: CASSSSGARETQYF. The CDR3, as DNA: TGTGCCAGCAGCAGTAGCGGAGCCCGGGAGACCCAGTACTTC.

In nucleotides, the CDR3 is TGTGCCAGCAGCGACGGCCGGGGAATCGAAGCTTTCTTT. It specifies CASSDGRGIEAFF. This chain uses TRBV5-4 with TRBJ1-1; no clear D. CDR1 is SGHNT and CDR2 is YYREEE in the germline V gene (reference sequence). Trimming removed 4 bases at V and 8 bases at J, with 15 bases between. The CDR3 totals 13 residues.

The CDR3 reads CASRKDSYNEQFF. The CDR3 nucleotides read TGTGCCAGCAGGAAGGACAGCTACAATGAGCAGTTCTTC. The V and J genes are TRBV2 and TRBJ2-1; D possibly corresponds to TRBD1 (6 bases). CDR3 length: 13 amino acids. CDR1 is SNHLY, CDR2 FYNNEI, per germline. The V end lost 6 bases, the J end lost 3 bases, and 9 bases lay between the germline ends.

This chain links TRBV6-5 with TRBJ1-1, with TRBD1 matching over 8 bases. The germline CDR1 and CDR2 sequences are MNHEY and SVGAGI. The V gene end was trimmed by 0 bases and the J gene end by 5 bases; junction bases not matched to a gene: 5. There are 15 residues in the CDR3. CDR3 nucleotides: TGTGCCAGCAGTTACTCGAGGACAGGGTCGACTGAAGCTTTCTTT. It encodes CASSYSRTGSTEAFF.

The chain combines TRBV10-1 with TRBJ1-1; the D is unclear. The CDR3 sequence is 13 residues long. CDR1 and CDR2 (germline): WNHNN, SYGVQD (reference sequence). Deletions cut 4 bases from V and 1 base from J, with 7 bases between. CDR3 sequence (DNA): TGCGCCAGCAGTGGACATTCGAACACTGAAGCTTTCTTT. Protein: CASSGHSNTEAFF.

This clone was seen a handful of times. This chain connects TRBV6-6 to TRBJ2-2; weak D call: TRBD2 (5 bases). CDR3 length: 15 amino acids. Germline values: CDR1 MNHNY, CDR2 SVGAGI (reference sequence). V lost 1 base, J lost 0 bases, and 6 bases lay in between. CDR3 sequence: CASSYYGTNTGELFF. CDR3 in DNA: TGTGCCAGCAGTTACTACGGGACGAACACCGGGGAGCTGTTTTTT.

The genes are TRBV7-6 and TRBJ1-1; perhaps TRBD1 as D (5 bases). Germline assignment: CDR1 SGHVS and CDR2 FNYEAQ. CDR3 length equals 16 residues. Trimming left V 5 bases short and J 4 bases short, with 20 bases between. CDR3 sequence (DNA): TGTGCCAGCAGCCCGCAATCTCAAGGGGCAGGCACTGAAGCTTTCTTT. It encodes CASSPQSQGAGTEAFF.

The rearrangement links TRBV28 to TRBJ2-1; the D gene is possibly TRBD2 (7 bases). Germline loops: CDR1 MDHEN, CDR2 SYDVKM. With 11 bases removed from V and 4 bases from J, the gap between germline ends came to 15 bases. This CDR3 has 13 residues. CDR3 residues: CAGGGSIYNEQFF. The CDR3 region has the DNA TGTGCCGGGGGCGGGAGTATTTACAATGAGCAGTTCTTC.

The rearrangement links TRBV7-2 to TRBJ1-2; TRBD1 matches at 8 bases. The CDR3 totals 16 residues. CDR1 is SGHTA and CDR2 is FQGNSA in the germline V gene. The V gene end was trimmed by 3 bases and the J gene end by 4 bases; junction bases not matched to a gene: 10. Here the CDR3 reads CASSLGGGQGGYGYTF. As DNA, the CDR3 is TGTGCCAGCAGCTTGGGGGGTGGACAGGGAGGCTATGGCTACACCTTC.

The genes are TRBV19 and TRBJ1-1, with 10 bases that match TRBD1. The CDR3 runs 14 residues. After removal of 3 bases from V and 6 bases from J, the junction contained 4 bases not matched to a gene. The germline CDR1 and CDR2 sequences are LNHDA and SQIVND (reference sequence). In DNA form, the CDR3 reads TGTGCCAGTAGTATCCTGGGGACAGGGGCTGAAGCTTTCTTT. The encoded protein is CASSILGTGAEAFF.

This chain links TRBV19 with TRBJ2-6, with 8 bases that match TRBD1. Per germline, CDR1 LNHDA and CDR2 SQIVND (reference sequence). V gave up 6 bases and J gave up 0 bases; unmatched junction bases: 10. The CDR3 spans 18 residues. The CDR3 loop reads CASRGDRTAVSGANVLTF. DNA for the CDR3: TGTGCCAGTAGGGGGGACAGGACAGCTGTCTCTGGGGCCAACGTCCTGACTTTC.

The chain carries TRBV18 and TRBJ2-3; a possible D gene is TRBD1 (6 bases). CDR1 and CDR2 (germline): KGHSH, LQKENI. CDR3 size: 15 residues. Trimming cost V 0 bases and J 0 bases, with 7 bases left between them. Here the CDR3 DNA reads TGTGCCAGCTCACCACCGGGGGCTAGCACAGATACGCAGTATTTT. Protein sequence: CASSPPGASTDTQYF.

V and J are TRBV28 and TRBJ2-7, with D possibly being TRBD2 (6 bases). CDR3 size: 13 residues. The V gene lost 6 bases and the J gene lost 2 bases, with 11 bases spanning the gap. Germline CDR1 reads MDHEN; CDR2 reads SYDVKM. The CDR3 sequence is CASSGSLAYEQYF. CDR3 sequence (DNA): TGTGCCAGCAGCGGGAGTCTGGCCTACGAGCAGTACTTC.

The gene calls are TRBV9 and TRBJ2-1, with 13 bases lining up with TRBD2. Trimming took 6 bases from V and 4 from J; bases not matched to a gene: 10. The CDR3 loop spans 17 amino acids. Germline CDR1 and CDR2: SGDLS and YYNGEE. CDR3 DNA sequence: TGTGCCAGCACCCCCGGGACTAGCGGGGAGCGTTACAATGAGCAGTTCTTC. Protein sequence: CASTPGTSGERYNEQFF.

V and J are TRBV27 and TRBJ1-1, with TRBD1 matching 9 bases. The CDR3 runs 15 residues. CDR1 is MNHEY and CDR2 is SMNVEV in the germline V gene (reference sequence). V was pared by 5 bases and J by 4 bases, with 8 bases of the junction left unmatched. The CDR3 loop is CASSLNRGRGTEAFF. CDR3 in DNA: TGTGCCAGCAGTCTCAACAGGGGGCGAGGCACTGAAGCTTTCTTT.

CDR3: CATSFAKGVNYGYTF. CDR3 DNA sequence: TGTGCCACCAGCTTTGCCAAGGGGGTTAACTATGGCTACACCTTC. The chain combines TRBV15 with TRBJ1-2; tentative D call: TRBD1 (6 bases). The V and J ends lost 5 bases and 1 base respectively, with 14 bases between them. The CDR3 length is 15 residues. In germline, CDR1 is LNHNV, CDR2 YYDKDF (reference sequence).

This clone has more than one count but fewer than ten. In DNA form, the CDR3 reads TGCGCCAGCAGCCCCCAGAAACCTAGCGGGATATACAATGAGCAGTTCTTC. This encodes CASSPQKPSGIYNEQFF. The chain couples TRBV4-1 to TRBJ2-1, with 9 bases fitting TRBD2. The V segment lost 4 bases and the J segment 4 bases; nucleotides outside the gene matches: 11. Germline assignment: CDR1 MGHRA and CDR2 YSYEKL. This CDR3 is built from 17 residues.

The chain has TRBV18 and TRBJ2-3, with D tentatively TRBD1 (6 bases). Germline V lookup: CDR1 KGHSH, CDR2 LQKENI. The CDR3 extends over 15 amino acids. V lost 3 bases and J lost 4, with 14 bases in between. The CDR3 coding sequence is TGTGCCAGCTCACCGGGGGCCCAGACGGCAGATACGCAGTATTTT. Its protein product is CASSPGAQTADTQYF.

V usage is TRBV7-6 and J usage is TRBJ2-7; D possibly corresponds to TRBD2 (5 bases). V lost 5 bases to trimming and J lost 2 bases, with 22 bases between them. Germline CDR1 SGHVS, CDR2 FNYEAQ. This CDR3 comprises 17 residues. The CDR3 nucleotides are TGTGCCAGCAGCGCTAGAGGTGTCGGGGTTAGAGCCTACGAGCAGTACTTC. Translated: CASSARGVGVRAYEQYF. Full variable domain (rest looked up from reference TRBV7-6 and TRBJ2-7): GAGVSQSPRYKVTKRGQDVALRCDPISGHVSLYWYRQALGQGPEFLTYFNYEAQQDKSGLPNDRFSAERPEGSISTLTIQRTEQRDSAMYRCASSARGVGVRAYEQYFGPGTRLTVT.

The rearrangement uses TRBV19 and TRBJ2-5; D may be TRBD1 (5 bases). V was trimmed by 9 bases and J by 2 bases, leaving 16 bases between them. This CDR3 is built from 14 residues. Germline V gives CDR1 LNHDA, CDR2 SQIVND (reference sequence). For the CDR3, the DNA is TGTGCCAGGCCCGAACGGACACAGCAAGAGACCCAGTACTTC. Protein sequence: CARPERTQQETQYF.

The CDR3 region has the DNA TGTGCCAGCAGCCAACAGGCTGAAGCTTTCTTT. Protein sequence: CASSQQAEAFF. The gene calls are TRBV7-9 and TRBJ1-1; possibly TRBD1 for D (5 bases). The CDR3 is 11 residues long. The V and J ends lost 5 bases and 6 bases respectively, with 7 bases between them. Germline assignment: CDR1 SEHNR and CDR2 FQNEAQ (reference sequence).

The V gene is TRBV7-2, the J gene TRBJ2-7, with a possible D match to TRBD1 (6 bases). The CDR3 consists of 14 residues. V was pared by 5 bases and J by 2 bases, with 13 bases between. Germline V CDR1 and CDR2: SGHTA, FQGNSA. The CDR3: CASSQDSSPYEQYF. DNA of the CDR3: TGTGCCAGCAGCCAGGACAGTTCTCCCTACGAGCAGTACTTC. Supplemented by reference TRBV7-2 and TRBJ2-7, the full variable domain reads GAGVSQSPSNKVTEKGKDVELRCDPISGHTALYWYRQSLGQGLEFLIYFQGNSAPDKSGLPSDRFSAERTGGSVSTLTIQRTQQEDSAVYLCASSQDSSPYEQYFGPGTRLTVT.